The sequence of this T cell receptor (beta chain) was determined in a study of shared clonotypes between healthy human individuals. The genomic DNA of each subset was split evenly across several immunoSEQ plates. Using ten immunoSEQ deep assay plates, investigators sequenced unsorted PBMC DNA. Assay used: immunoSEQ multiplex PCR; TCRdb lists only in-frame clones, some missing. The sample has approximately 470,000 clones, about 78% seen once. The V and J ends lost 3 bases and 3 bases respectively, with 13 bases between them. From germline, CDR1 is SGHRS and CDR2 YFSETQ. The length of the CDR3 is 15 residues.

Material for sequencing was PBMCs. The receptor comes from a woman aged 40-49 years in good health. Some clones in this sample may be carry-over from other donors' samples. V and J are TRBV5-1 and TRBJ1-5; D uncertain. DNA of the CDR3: TGCGCCAGCAGCTCCGACGGGCTGTCCAATCAGCCCCAGCATTTT. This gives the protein CASSSDGLSNQPQHF.